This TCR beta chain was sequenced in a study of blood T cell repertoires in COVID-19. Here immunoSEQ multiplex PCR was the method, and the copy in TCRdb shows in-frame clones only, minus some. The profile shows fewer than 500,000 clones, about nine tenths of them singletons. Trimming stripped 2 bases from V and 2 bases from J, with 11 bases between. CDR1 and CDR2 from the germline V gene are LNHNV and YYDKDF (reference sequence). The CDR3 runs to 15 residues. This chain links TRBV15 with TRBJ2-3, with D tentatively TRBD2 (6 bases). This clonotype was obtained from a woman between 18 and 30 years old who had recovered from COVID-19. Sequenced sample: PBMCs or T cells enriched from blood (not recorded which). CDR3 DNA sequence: TGTGCCACCAGCAGACGGGGGAGCAACACAGATACGCAGTATTTT. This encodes CATSRRGSNTDTQYF.